This T cell receptor (beta chain) was captured by sequencing in a study of tumor and adjacent non-tumor tissue in lung cancer. No cell sorting was done before RNA was extracted from the tissue. Newly diagnosed lung cancer patients had thoracic surgery in China, August–late 2014, without prior chemotherapy. TCRbeta libraries were built with three rounds of nested PCR, modified from ARM-PCR. MiXCR was run by TCRdb on the multiplex PCR reads, yielding one entry per CDR3 protein. The table has some 80,000 distinct CDR3 sequences, just under 75% seen once. The V gene's germline CDR1 is MGHRA and CDR2 YSYEKL. The CDR3 loop spans 14 amino acids. Trimming took off 4 bases at V and 5 bases at J, with 14 bases between the two ends. This clonotype was observed many times.

The chain links TRBV4-1 to TRBJ1-1, with TRBD1 as a possible D gene (5 bases). The sequencing sample was made of lung tumor tissue. The sequence was collected from a woman aged 40 to 50 with non-small cell lung cancer. CDR3 DNA: TGCGCCAGCAGCCTGGGAATACGGGGGACTGAAGCTTTCTTT. Amino acids: CASSLGIRGTEAFF.